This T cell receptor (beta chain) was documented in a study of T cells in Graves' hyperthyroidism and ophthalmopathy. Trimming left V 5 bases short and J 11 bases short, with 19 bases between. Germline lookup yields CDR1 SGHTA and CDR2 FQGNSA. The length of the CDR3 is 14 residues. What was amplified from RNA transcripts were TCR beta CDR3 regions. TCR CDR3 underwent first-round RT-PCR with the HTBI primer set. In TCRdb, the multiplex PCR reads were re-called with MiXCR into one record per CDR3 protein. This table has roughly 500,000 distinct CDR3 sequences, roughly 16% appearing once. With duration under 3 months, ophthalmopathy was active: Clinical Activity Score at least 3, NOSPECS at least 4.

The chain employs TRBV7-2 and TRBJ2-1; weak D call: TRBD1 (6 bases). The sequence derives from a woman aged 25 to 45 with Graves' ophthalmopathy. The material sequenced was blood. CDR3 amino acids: CASSPLKQGYQQFF. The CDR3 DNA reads TGTGCCAGCAGCCCTCTTAAACAGGGTTATCAGCAGTTCTTC.